The 17 T cell receptor beta chains presented below share a single source sample, sequenced in a study of T cell responses to AZD1222 COVID-19 vaccine. The table came from immunoSEQ multiplex PCR; TCRdb's copy has only in-frame clones and leaves some out. Among 90,000 to 120,000 clones, roughly 90% were seen once, and the ten largest hold approximately 4%. The sequencing used peripheral blood, collected on day 0 of AZD1222 vaccination. Receptor source: an adult in good health.

This clone appeared once. The V call is TRBV29-1, the J call TRBJ1-2; D unresolved. This CDR3 is 12 amino acids long. Trimming shortened V by 3 bases and J by 4 bases, and 9 bases separated the two germline ends. Germline V gene sequence: CDR1 SQVTM, CDR2 ANQGSEA. The CDR3 bases are TGCAGCGTTGAGGGCGGATCCTATGGCTACACCTTC. Translated, it gives CSVEGGSYGYTF.

The chain combines TRBV4-1 with TRBJ2-5; either TRBD1 or TRBD2 may fit D (5 bases each). Per germline, CDR1 MGHRA and CDR2 YSYEKL. Trimming took off 3 bases at V and 9 bases at J, with 23 bases between the two ends. The CDR3 loop spans 16 amino acids. The CDR3: CASSQTPTTARGSQYF. In DNA, the CDR3 is TGCGCCAGCAGCCAGACTCCAACGACGGCCCGGGGCTCCCAGTACTTC.

The chain carries TRBV4-1 and TRBJ2-7, with 14 nucleotides matching TRBD2. Per germline, CDR1 MGHRA and CDR2 YSYEKL. The CDR3 consists of 17 residues. Unmatched junction bases numbered 10, after V lost 4 bases and J lost 5 bases. The CDR3 bases are TGCGCCAGCAGCCTGGGGACTAGCGGGGGCGGGAGCCACGAGCAGTACTTC. It specifies CASSLGTSGGGSHEQYF.

V and J are TRBV27 and TRBJ2-1; D unresolved. This CDR3 has 15 residues. Looked up from germline, CDR1 is MNHEY and CDR2 is SMNVEV (reference sequence). V lost 1 base to trimming and J lost 9 bases, with 16 bases between them. CDR3 sequence: CASSLWVSRVGEQFF. DNA of the CDR3: TGTGCCAGCAGTTTATGGGTCTCACGCGTCGGTGAGCAGTTCTTC.

The chain carries TRBV18 and TRBJ1-1; D unresolved. Looked up from germline, CDR1 is KGHSH and CDR2 is LQKENI. Trimming left V 3 bases short and J 1 base short, with 12 bases between. This CDR3 region has 15 residues. The CDR3 DNA reads TGTGCCAGCTCACCCGATGGCAGATCGAACACTGAAGCTTTCTTT. Protein: CASSPDGRSNTEAFF.

Only one count was recorded for this clone. The V and J genes are TRBV10-3 and TRBJ1-2, with D perhaps TRBD1 (6 bases). This CDR3 has 13 amino acids. Germline-derived CDR1 and CDR2 are ENHRY and SYGVKD. Trimming cost V 7 bases and J 3 bases, with 12 bases left between them. The CDR3 here is CAIKFGGDYGYTF. The CDR3 DNA follows: TGTGCCATCAAATTCGGGGGCGACTATGGCTACACCTTC.

The chain employs TRBV14 and TRBJ1-3; D call uncertain. The CDR3 sequence is 14 residues long. The germline V and J ends were trimmed by 0 bases and 0 bases, with 3 bases remaining between them. Germline CDR1 reads SGHDN; CDR2 reads FVKESK. CDR3 in DNA: TGTGCCAGCAGCCAAGATCTCTCTGGAAACACCATATATTTT. Translating it yields CASSQDLSGNTIYF.

The chain is built from TRBV5-6 and TRBJ2-7, with TRBD1 identical over 11 bases. This CDR3 has 15 residues. V lost 4 bases to trimming and J lost 1 base; unmatched junction nucleotides: 4. In germline, CDR1 is SGHDT, CDR2 YYEEEE. CDR3 nucleotide sequence: TGTGCCAGCAGCGCAGGACAGGGGGCATCCTACGAGCAGTACTTC. Its translation is CASSAGQGASYEQYF. The full variable domain, completed using reference TRBV5-6 and TRBJ2-7, is DAGVTQSPTHLIKTRGQQVTLRCSPKSGHDTVSWYQQALGQGPQFIFQYYEEEERQRGNFPDRFSGHQFPNYSSELNVNALLLGDSALYLCASSAGQGASYEQYFGPGTRLTVT.

V and J are TRBV7-2 and TRBJ2-7; D possibly uses TRBD1 or TRBD2 (5 bases each). This CDR3 is 15 amino acids long. Trimming took 5 bases from V and 0 from J, leaving 14 bases between them. Germline V gives CDR1 SGHTA, CDR2 FQGNSA. CDR3 amino acids: CASSPGTLSSYEQYF. In DNA, the CDR3 is TGTGCCAGCAGCCCCGGGACCCTTAGCTCCTACGAGCAGTACTTC.

V is TRBV10-3 and J is TRBJ2-1; possibly TRBD2 for D (6 bases). The germline gives CDR1 ENHRY, CDR2 SYGVKD. V shed 10 bases and J shed 3 bases, with 22 bases lying between them. The CDR3 spans 16 residues. CDR3 amino acids: CATQPTRDSYYNEQFF. The CDR3 DNA reads as TGTGCCACCCAACCGACACGGGACTCGTACTACAATGAGCAGTTCTTC.

The chain uses TRBV29-1 and TRBJ1-2; D unresolved. Germline V lookup: CDR1 SQVTM, CDR2 ANQGSEA. Trimming took off 3 bases at V and 4 bases at J, with 15 bases between the two ends. CDR3 length: 14 amino acids. The CDR3 protein is CSVDLEGNFYGYTF. Here the CDR3 DNA reads TGCAGCGTTGATCTAGAGGGCAACTTCTATGGCTACACCTTC.

The chain combines TRBV10-2 with TRBJ1-1; tentative D call: TRBD1 (5 bases). The CDR3 is 15 amino acids. CDR1 is WSHSY and CDR2 is SAAADI in the germline V gene. V dropped 6 bases and J dropped 1 base, with 15 bases sitting between them. The CDR3 protein is CASSQPTAGNTEAFF. The CDR3 bases are TGCGCCAGCAGCCAACCGACAGCGGGGAACACTGAAGCTTTCTTT.

This clone was counted between two and nine times. The chain's CDR3 is CASSQDRGGEQFF. CDR3 sequence (DNA): TGCGCCAGCAGCCAAGATCGGGGGGGTGAGCAGTTCTTC. The rearrangement joins TRBV4-3 to TRBJ2-1, with 8 nucleotides matching TRBD2. There are 13 residues in the CDR3. V trimming: 0 bases; J trimming: 9 bases; junction bases outside the gene matches: 1. Germline CDR1 and CDR2: LGHNA and YSLEER.

This rearrangement joins TRBV3-1 (or the pseudogene TRBV3-2) to TRBJ2-5, with 9 bases that match TRBD2. This CDR3 is 16 amino acids long. Trimming removed 4 bases from V and 2 bases from J; junction bases left unmatched: 8. CDR1 is LGHDT and CDR2 is YNNKEL in the germline V gene (reference sequence). CDR3 protein: CASSRSVAGGQETQYF. In DNA form, the CDR3 reads TGTGCCAGCAGCCGTTCCGTTGCGGGGGGGCAAGAGACCCAGTACTTC.

The chain joins TRBV6-5 to TRBJ1-2, with D possibly matching TRBD1 (5 bases). From germline, CDR1 is MNHEY and CDR2 SVGAGI. There are 13 residues in the CDR3. With 6 bases removed from V and 7 bases from J, the gap between germline ends came to 15 bases. CDR3 coding DNA: TGTGCCAGCAGGGCCAGGGTCGCGGGTGGCTACACCTTC. It encodes CASRARVAGGYTF.

The V call is TRBV4-3, the J call TRBJ2-5; D may be TRBD2 (6 bases). The CDR3 is made up of 14 amino acids. Germline CDR1 and CDR2: LGHNA and YSLEER. V lost 1 base and J lost 0, with 6 bases in between. CDR3 protein: CASSQASDQETQYF. CDR3 bases: TGCGCCAGCAGCCAAGCTAGCGACCAAGAGACCCAGTACTTC.

The rearrangement uses TRBV4-1 and TRBJ1-5; the D gene is possibly TRBD1 (6 bases). Germline CDR1 MGHRA, CDR2 YSYEKL. Trimming cost V 1 base and J 0 bases, with 16 bases left between them. This CDR3 is built from 18 residues. This chain's CDR3 is CASSQVVSGQRSNQPQHF. CDR3 nucleotide sequence: TGCGCCAGCAGCCAAGTCGTCTCGGGACAACGTAGCAATCAGCCCCAGCATTTT.